Only a few counts were recorded for the clone carrying this T cell receptor beta chain. This sample is part of a study of early T cells in non-severe SARS-CoV-2 infection. TCRdb itself ran the 5' RACE reads through MiXCR, one entry per CDR3 protein. The table records roughly 68,000 distinct CDR3 sequences, around 4.9% of them present only once. What was sequenced was whole blood. This TCR was sampled from an adult who was a healthcare worker with PCR-confirmed SARS-CoV-2 infection or an uninfected control (not recorded which).

The DNA for the CDR3 is TGCGCCAGCAGCCACCCCCCCCAGGGCGGTGGTGAAGCTTTCTTT. Its protein product is CASSHPPQGGGEAFF. The chain employs TRBV4-1 and TRBJ1-1; tentative D call: TRBD1 (5 bases). The CDR3 contains 15 residues. V was cut by 3 bases and J by 7 bases, with 18 bases left in between. CDR1 MGHRA and CDR2 YSYEKL come from the germline V gene.